The present TCR beta chain was sequenced within a study of blood T cell repertoires in COVID-19. Study details: The United States, Italy and Spain provided the acute and convalescent COVID-19 samples. T cells, B-cell-depleted T cells, or PBMCs provided the cDNA or gDNA that served as material.

The V segment lost 8 bases and the J segment 9 bases; nucleotides outside the gene matches: 12. From germline, CDR1 is LGHNA and CDR2 YNFKEQ. This CDR3 is 14 amino acids long. Authors' data handling: Cell counts per sample came from amplifying reference gene primers. Libraries were prepared by immunoSEQ multiplex PCR; TCRdb keeps only in-frame clonotypes and omits some of them. V and J calls plus clone size are reproduced from that table; the DNA served to infer D and trimming. The sample shows a few hundred thousand clones, approximately 80% of them seen only once. The rearrangement uses TRBV4-2 and TRBJ2-3; 9 nucleotides align to TRBD2. The specimen was peripheral blood. The receptor was derived from a woman aged 45-60 years with acute or convalescent COVID-19. Here the CDR3 DNA reads TGTGCCAGCCGTTCTAGCGGGGCTCGGGGCACGCAGTATTTT. Residues: CASRSSGARGTQYF.